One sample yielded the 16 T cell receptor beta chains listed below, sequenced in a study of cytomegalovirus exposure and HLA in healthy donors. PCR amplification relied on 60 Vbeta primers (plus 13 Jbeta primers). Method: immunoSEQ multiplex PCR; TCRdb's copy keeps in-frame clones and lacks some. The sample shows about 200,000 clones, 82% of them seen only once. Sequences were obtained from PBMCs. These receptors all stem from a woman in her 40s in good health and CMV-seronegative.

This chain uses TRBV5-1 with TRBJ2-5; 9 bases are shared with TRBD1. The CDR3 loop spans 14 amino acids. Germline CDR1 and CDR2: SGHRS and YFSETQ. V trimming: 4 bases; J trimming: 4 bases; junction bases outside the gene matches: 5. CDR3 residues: CASSGGQGGETQYF. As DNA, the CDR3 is TGCGCCAGCAGCGGGGGACAGGGAGGAGAGACCCAGTACTTC.

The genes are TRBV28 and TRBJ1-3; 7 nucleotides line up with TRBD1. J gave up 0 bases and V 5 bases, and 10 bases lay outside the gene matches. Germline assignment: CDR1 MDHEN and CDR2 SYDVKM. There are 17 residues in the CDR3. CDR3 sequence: CASSPGTASLSGNTIYF. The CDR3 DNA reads TGTGCCAGCAGTCCGGGGACAGCCTCGCTCTCTGGAAACACCATATATTTT.

Written as DNA, the CDR3 is TGCGCCAGCAGCTGGGGACAGCGACATGAGCAGTTCTTC. Translation: CASSWGQRHEQFF. V usage is TRBV5-1 and J usage is TRBJ2-1; 7 bases match TRBD1. This CDR3 comprises 13 residues. J was trimmed by 8 bases and V by 3 bases; bases with no gene match: 5. Per the germline V gene, CDR1 is SGHRS and CDR2 is YFSETQ.

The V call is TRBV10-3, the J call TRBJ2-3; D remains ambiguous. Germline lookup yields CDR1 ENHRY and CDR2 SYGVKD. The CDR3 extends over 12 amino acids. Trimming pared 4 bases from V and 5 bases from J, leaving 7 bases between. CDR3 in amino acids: CAISAFVDTQYF. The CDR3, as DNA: TGTGCCATCAGTGCCTTCGTAGATACGCAGTATTTT.

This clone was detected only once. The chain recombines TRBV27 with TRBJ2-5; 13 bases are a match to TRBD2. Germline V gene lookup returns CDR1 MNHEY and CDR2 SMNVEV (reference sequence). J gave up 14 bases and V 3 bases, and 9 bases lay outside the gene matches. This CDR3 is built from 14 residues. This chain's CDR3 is CASSFVGTSGTLYF. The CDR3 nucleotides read TGTGCCAGCAGTTTTGTTGGGACTAGCGGGACATTATACTTC.

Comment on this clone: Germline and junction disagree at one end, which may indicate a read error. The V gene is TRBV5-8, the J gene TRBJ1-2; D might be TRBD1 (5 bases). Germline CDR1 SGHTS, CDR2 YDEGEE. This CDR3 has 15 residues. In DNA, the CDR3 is TGTGCCAGCAGCTTGTTACCCGCTGGGGACTACGGCTACACCTTC. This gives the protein CASSLLPAGDYGYTF.

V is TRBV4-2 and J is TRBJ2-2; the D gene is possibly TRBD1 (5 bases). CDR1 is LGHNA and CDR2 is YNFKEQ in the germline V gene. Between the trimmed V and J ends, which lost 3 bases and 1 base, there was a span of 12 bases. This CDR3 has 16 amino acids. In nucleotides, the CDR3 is TGTGCCAGCAGCCAGCCCCAGGGATGGAACACCGGGGAGCTGTTTTTT. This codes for CASSQPQGWNTGELFF.

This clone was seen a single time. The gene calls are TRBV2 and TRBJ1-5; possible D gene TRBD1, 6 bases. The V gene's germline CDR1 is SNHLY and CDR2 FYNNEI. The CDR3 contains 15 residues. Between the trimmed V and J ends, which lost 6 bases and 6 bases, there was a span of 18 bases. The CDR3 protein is CASRDLQARGQPQHF. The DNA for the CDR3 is TGTGCCAGCAGAGATCTACAGGCCAGGGGTCAGCCCCAGCATTTT.

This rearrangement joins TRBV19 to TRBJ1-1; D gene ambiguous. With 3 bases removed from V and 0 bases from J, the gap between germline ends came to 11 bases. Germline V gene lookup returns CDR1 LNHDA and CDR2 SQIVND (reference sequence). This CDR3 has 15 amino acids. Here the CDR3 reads CASSISRIMNTEAFF. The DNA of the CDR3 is TGTGCCAGTAGTATTTCCAGAATCATGAACACTGAAGCTTTCTTT.

The CDR3 coding sequence is TGTGCCAGCACCCCGAGGGCGGGAGATACGCAGTATTTT. Translation: CASTPRAGDTQYF. The chain links TRBV27 to TRBJ2-3; D possibly corresponds to TRBD2 (5 bases). The germline V gene has CDR1 MNHEY and CDR2 SMNVEV (reference sequence). The V end lost 7 bases, the J end lost 5 bases, and 13 bases lay between the germline ends. The CDR3 totals 13 residues.

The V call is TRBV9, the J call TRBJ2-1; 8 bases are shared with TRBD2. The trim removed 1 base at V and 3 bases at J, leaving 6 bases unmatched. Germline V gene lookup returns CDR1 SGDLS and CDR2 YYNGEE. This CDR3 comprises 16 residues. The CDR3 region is CASSVRASGRYNEQFF. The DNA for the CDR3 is TGTGCCAGCAGCGTACGGGCTAGCGGGCGCTACAATGAGCAGTTCTTC.

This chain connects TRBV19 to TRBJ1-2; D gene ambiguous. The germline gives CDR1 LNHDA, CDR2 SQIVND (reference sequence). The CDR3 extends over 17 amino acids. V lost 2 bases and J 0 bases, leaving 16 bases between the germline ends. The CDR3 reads CASSISGNGIANYGYTF. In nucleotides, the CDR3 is TGTGCCAGTAGTATATCTGGGAACGGGATCGCTAACTATGGCTACACCTTC.

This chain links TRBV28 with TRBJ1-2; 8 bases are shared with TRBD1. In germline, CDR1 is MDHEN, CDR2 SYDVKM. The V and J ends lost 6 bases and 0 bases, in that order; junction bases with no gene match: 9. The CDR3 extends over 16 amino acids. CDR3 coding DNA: TGTGCCAGCAGGACAGGGGCCTTAAGAGCTAACTATGGCTACACCTTC. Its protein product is CASRTGALRANYGYTF.

The CDR3 nucleotides are TGTGCCAGCAGCGCGTTAGCGGGAGGGCCCTCAGGCGAGCAGTACTTC. This translates into CASSALAGGPSGEQYF. The chain has TRBV9 and TRBJ2-7; 11 bases fit TRBD2. Germline loops: CDR1 SGDLS, CDR2 YYNGEE. J gave up 6 bases and V 3 bases, and 11 bases lay outside the gene matches. This CDR3 has 16 amino acids.

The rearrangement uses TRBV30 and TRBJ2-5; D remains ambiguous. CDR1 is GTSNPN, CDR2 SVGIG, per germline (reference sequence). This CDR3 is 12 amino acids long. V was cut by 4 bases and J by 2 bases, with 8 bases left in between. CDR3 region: CAWTDTQETQYF. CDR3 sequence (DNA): TGTGCCTGGACTGACACGCAAGAGACCCAGTACTTC.

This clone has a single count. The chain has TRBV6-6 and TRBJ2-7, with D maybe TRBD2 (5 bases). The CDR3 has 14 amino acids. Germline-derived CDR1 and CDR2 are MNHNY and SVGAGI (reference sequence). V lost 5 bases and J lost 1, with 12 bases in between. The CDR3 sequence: CASSAGTGSYEQYF. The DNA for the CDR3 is TGTGCCAGCAGTGCGGGTACCGGATCCTACGAGCAGTACTTC.